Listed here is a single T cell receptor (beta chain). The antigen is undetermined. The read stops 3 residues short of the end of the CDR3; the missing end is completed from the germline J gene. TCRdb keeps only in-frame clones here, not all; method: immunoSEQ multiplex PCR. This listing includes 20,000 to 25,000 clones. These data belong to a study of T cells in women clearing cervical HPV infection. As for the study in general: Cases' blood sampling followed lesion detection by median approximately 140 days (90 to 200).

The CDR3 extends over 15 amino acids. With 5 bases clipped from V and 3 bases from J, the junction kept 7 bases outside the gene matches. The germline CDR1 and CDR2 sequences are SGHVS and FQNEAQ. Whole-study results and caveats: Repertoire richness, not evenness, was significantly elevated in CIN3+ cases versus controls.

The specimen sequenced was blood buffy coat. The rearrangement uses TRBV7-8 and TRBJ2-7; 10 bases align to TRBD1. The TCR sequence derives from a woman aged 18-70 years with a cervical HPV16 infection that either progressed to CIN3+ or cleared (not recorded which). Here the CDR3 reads CASSPGQGGFYEQYF. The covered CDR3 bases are TGTGCCAGCAGCCCCGGACAGGGGGGGTTCTACGAG.